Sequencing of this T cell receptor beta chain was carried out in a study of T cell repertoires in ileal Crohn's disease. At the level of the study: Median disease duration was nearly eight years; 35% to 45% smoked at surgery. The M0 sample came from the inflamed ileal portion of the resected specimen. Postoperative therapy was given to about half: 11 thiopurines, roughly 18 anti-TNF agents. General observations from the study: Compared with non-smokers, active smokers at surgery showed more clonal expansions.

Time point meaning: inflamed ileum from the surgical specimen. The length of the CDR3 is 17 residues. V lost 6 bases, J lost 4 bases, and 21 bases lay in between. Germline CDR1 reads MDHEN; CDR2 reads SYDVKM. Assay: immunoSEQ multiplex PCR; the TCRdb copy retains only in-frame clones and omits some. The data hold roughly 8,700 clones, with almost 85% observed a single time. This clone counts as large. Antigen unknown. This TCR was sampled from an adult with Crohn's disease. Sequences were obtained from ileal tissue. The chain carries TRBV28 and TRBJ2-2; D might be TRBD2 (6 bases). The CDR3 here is CASSSLEGRRSTGELFF. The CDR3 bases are TGTGCCAGCAGCAGTTTGGAGGGAAGGAGATCCACCGGGGAGCTGTTTTTT.